The 10 T cell receptor beta chains listed next were all sequenced from one sample in a study of shared clonotypes between healthy human individuals. CD8 cells regarded as naive lacked CD45RO, were positively chosen for CCR7, and omitted terminally differentiated effector memory CD45RA+ cells. Using immunoSEQ multiplex PCR, the repertoire was profiled, and TCRdb retains in-frame clones only, with some absent. This table holds roughly 2 million clones, about 95% found once. Sequenced material: naive CD8+ T cells sorted from blood. The receptors shown here come from a man aged 18 to 35 in good health.

The rearrangement uses TRBV4-3 and TRBJ1-4; D is unresolved. V was clipped by 0 bases and J by 7 bases, with 12 bases between them. CDR1 LGHNA and CDR2 YSLEER come from the germline V gene. This CDR3 comprises 15 residues. DNA of the CDR3: TGCGCCAGCAGCCAAGACATATGGCAGTTTGAAAAACTGTTTTTT. Translation: CASSQDIWQFEKLFF.

The chain carries TRBV15 and TRBJ2-7, with D maybe TRBD2 (6 bases). This CDR3 contains 15 residues. V lost 0 bases, J lost 2 bases, and 11 bases lay in between. Per germline, CDR1 LNHNV and CDR2 YYDKDF (reference sequence). For the CDR3, the DNA is TGTGCCACCAGCAGAGAACCGACGGGGGCCTACGAGCAGTACTTC. Translating gives CATSREPTGAYEQYF.

J is TRBJ2-1 and V is TRBV5-1; no definite D call. Germline CDR1 reads SGHRS; CDR2 reads YFSETQ. This CDR3 spans 15 amino acids. Trimming removed 4 bases at V and 0 bases at J, with 11 bases between. CDR3 amino acids: CASSTETSSYNEQFF. CDR3 DNA sequence: TGCGCCAGCAGCACTGAGACCAGCTCCTACAATGAGCAGTTCTTC.

The chain joins TRBV9 to TRBJ2-2, with 7 bases that match TRBD1. The CDR3 spans 16 residues. The junction had 10 bases not matched to a gene; V was cut back by 3 bases and J by 5 bases. CDR1 and CDR2 from the germline V gene are SGDLS and YYNGEE. CDR3 DNA sequence: TGTGCCAGCAGCGCTCCTTCCGGGACAGATACCGGGGAGCTGTTTTTT. Translated, it gives CASSAPSGTDTGELFF.

The chain links TRBV5-1 to TRBJ1-2; D is uncertain. The V gene's germline CDR1 is SGHRS and CDR2 YFSETQ. The CDR3 consists of 13 residues. V lost 1 base and J 11 bases, leaving 15 bases between the germline ends. In DNA form, the CDR3 reads TGCGCCAGCAGCTTGAGACCCTATCAAGGGTACACCTTC. It codes for CASSLRPYQGYTF.

The chain employs TRBV6-5 and TRBJ2-1; 7 bases line up with TRBD1. Germline assignment: CDR1 MNHEY and CDR2 SVGAGI. With 0 bases clipped from V and 8 bases from J, the junction kept 10 bases outside the gene matches. The CDR3 covers 16 residues. The CDR3 DNA reads TGTGCCAGCAGTTACTCGTCGGGACAGTCCTTTTATGAGCAGTTCTTC. It specifies CASSYSSGQSFYEQFF.

The chain is built from TRBV5-6 and TRBJ2-5; D is unresolved. This CDR3 comprises 13 residues. V lost 1 base, J lost 5 bases, and 9 bases lay in between. Germline CDR1 and CDR2: SGHDT and YYEEEE. CDR3 coding DNA: TGTGCCAGCAGCTTGCGTAGTTCCGAGACCCAGTACTTC. Translated: CASSLRSSETQYF. Combining the CDR3 with reference TRBV5-6 and TRBJ2-5 gives the whole variable domain DAGVTQSPTHLIKTRGQQVTLRCSPKSGHDTVSWYQQALGQGPQFIFQYYEEEERQRGNFPDRFSGHQFPNYSSELNVNALLLGDSALYLCASSLRSSETQYFGPGTRLLVL.

V gene TRBV5-6 combines with J gene TRBJ2-3; D is possibly TRBD1 (5 bases). Trimming took 4 bases from V and 4 from J, leaving 10 bases between them. CDR3 length: 13 amino acids. In germline, CDR1 is SGHDT, CDR2 YYEEEE. The CDR3 here is CASSRQYSDTQYF. The CDR3 nucleotides are TGTGCCAGCAGCCGACAGTACTCAGATACGCAGTATTTT.

The chain carries TRBV7-9 and TRBJ2-3, with D perhaps TRBD1 or TRBD2 (5 bases each). Trimming removed 2 bases at V and 11 bases at J, with 17 bases between. Germline-derived CDR1 and CDR2 are SEHNR and FQNEAQ (reference sequence). CDR3 length: 14 amino acids. CDR3 in amino acids: CASSLPGPRLWQYF. The DNA for the CDR3 is TGTGCCAGCAGCTTACCGGGACCCCGTTTATGGCAGTATTTT.

This chain uses TRBV5-8 with TRBJ1-3; D unresolved. CDR1 is SGHTS and CDR2 is YDEGEE in the germline V gene. With 0 bases removed from V and 1 base from J, the gap between germline ends came to 14 bases. This CDR3 region has 17 residues. DNA of the CDR3: TGTGCCAGCAGCTTGGACCTTCGGAGTACTTCTGGAAACACCATATATTTT. This gives the protein CASSLDLRSTSGNTIYF.